This entry concerns a single T cell receptor beta chain. Its antigen is unknown. No qualities accompany the bases; no much larger clone lies one base away. The sample belongs to a study of technical replicates of blood from a few donors (dated by TCRdb to 2015 to 2018). For CDR1 and CDR2, the germline V gene lists ENHRY and SYGVKD. V and J are trimmed by 11 bases and 1 base, and the gene matches miss 7 bases of the junction. Measured from the cysteine to the phenylalanine, the CDR3 is 13 residues long. Only the CDR3 region is kept as DNA, spanning 39 bases read in frame from base 1. Library method: the immunoSEQ multiplex PCR assay. Entries here come from immuneACCESS through TCRdb and include only in-frame sequences with V and J called. Some clones fail to appear in such tables; in the studies checked, an unresolved V gene covers under half of the shortfall, and the cause of the remainder is unknown. Here the sample has just under 60,000 clones; 90% to 95% occur a single time. The ten largest clones take up 3% to 4% of the sample.

This chain is built from TRBV10-3 and TRBJ1-1, with 7 bases aligning to TRBD1. Sequencing input: PBMCs. This sequence was found in a human donor in good health. Some clones in this sample may be carry-over from other donors' samples. The DNA reads as follows: TGTGCCGTAAGCTGGGACAGGAACACTGAAGCTTTCTTT. This gives the protein CAVSWDRNTEAFF.